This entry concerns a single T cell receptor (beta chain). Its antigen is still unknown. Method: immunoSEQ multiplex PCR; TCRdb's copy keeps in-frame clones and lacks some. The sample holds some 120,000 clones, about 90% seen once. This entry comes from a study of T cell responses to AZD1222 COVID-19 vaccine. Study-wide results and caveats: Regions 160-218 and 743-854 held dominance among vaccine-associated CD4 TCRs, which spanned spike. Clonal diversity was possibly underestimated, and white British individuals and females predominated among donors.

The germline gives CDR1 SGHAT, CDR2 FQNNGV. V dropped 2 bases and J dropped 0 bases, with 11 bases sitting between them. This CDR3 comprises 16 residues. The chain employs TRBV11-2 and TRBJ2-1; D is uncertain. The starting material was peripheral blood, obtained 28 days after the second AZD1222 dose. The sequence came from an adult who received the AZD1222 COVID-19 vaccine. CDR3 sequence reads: CASSLMDLSSYNEQFF. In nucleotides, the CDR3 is TGTGCCAGCAGCTTAATGGACCTGAGCTCCTACAATGAGCAGTTCTTC.